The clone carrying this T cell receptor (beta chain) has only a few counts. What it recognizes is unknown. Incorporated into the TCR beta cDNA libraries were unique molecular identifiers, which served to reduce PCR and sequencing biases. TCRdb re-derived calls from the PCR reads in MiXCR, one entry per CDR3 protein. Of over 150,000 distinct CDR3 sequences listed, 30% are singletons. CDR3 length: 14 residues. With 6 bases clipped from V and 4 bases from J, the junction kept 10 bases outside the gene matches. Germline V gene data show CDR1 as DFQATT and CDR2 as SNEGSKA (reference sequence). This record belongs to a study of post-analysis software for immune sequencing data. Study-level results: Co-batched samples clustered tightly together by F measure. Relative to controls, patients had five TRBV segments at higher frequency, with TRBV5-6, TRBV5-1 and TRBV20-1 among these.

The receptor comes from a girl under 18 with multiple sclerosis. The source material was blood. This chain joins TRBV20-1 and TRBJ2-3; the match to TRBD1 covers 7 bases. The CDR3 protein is CSAVTGWESDTQYF. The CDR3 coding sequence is TGCAGTGCCGTGACAGGGTGGGAGTCAGATACGCAGTATTTT.